This T cell receptor (beta chain) is drawn from a study of long-term antiretroviral therapy in people with HIV. Findings and limits, study-wide: The data indicate that diversity increased after ART but remained below transplant donor controls. Unavailable data included ART adherence, viral resistance and therapy changes (switches in treatment). Pre-ART expanded TRB clones stayed dominant throughout, though often decreasing after ART.

As concerns this clone: Its antigen remains unidentified.

The CDR3 is 13 residues long. V lost 1 base, J lost 8 bases, and 9 bases lay in between. Germline CDR1 is LGHNA and CDR2 is YSLEER. immunoSEQ v3.0 was run at survey level. Researchers set sequencing to target roughly 35,000-55,000 T-cell genomes per sample. TCRdb keeps only in-frame clones here, not all; method: immunoSEQ multiplex PCR. The table includes some 11,000 clones, about 80% detected once. Here the sequenced sample was unsorted PBMCs, taken at the start of antiretroviral therapy, before treatment. The chain couples TRBV4-3 to TRBJ2-1; D gene ambiguous. The sequence derives from a young man with HIV. CDR3 coding DNA: TGCGCCAGCAGCCAAGGGGTGGATTATGAGCAGTTCTTC. It yields the protein CASSQGVDYEQFF.